This TCR beta chain is drawn from a study of T cells in Graves' hyperthyroidism and ophthalmopathy. General study points: Peripheral blood also featured most of the thyroid clonotypes expanded above 0.001.

RNA transcripts served as the template for amplifying TCR beta CDR3 regions. The HTBI primer set was used in a first-round RT-PCR of the TCR CDR3. TCRdb re-called the multiplex PCR reads with MiXCR, one entry per CDR3 protein. The sample lists roughly 290,000 distinct CDR3 sequences, roughly an eighth occurring once. This clonotype appeared many times. Its target is not known. Graves' hyperthyroidism was deemed stable absent ophthalmopathy progression within 18 months. Exclusion followed for patients with uncontrolled infection, other autoimmune disease, pregnancy or lactation. The TCR sequence derives from a woman aged 40 to 50 with Graves' hyperthyroidism. Material for sequencing was blood.

The CDR3 is CASSLLRGEQYF. CDR3 DNA: TGTGCCAGCAGTCTCCTCCGGGGCGAGCAGTACTTC. The gene calls are TRBV27 and TRBJ2-7; possible D gene TRBD2, 5 bases. In germline, CDR1 is MNHEY, CDR2 SMNVEV (reference sequence). The germline V and J ends were trimmed by 5 bases and 6 bases, with 11 bases remaining between them. This CDR3 contains 12 residues.